This T cell receptor beta chain was recorded in a study of PD-1 blockade in classical Hodgkin lymphoma. Study conclusions and caveats: When set against healthy donors, newly diagnosed patients were reported to show lower baseline TCR diversity.

Repertoires were generated with immunoSEQ multiplex PCR, while TCRdb's copy carries only in-frame clones and drops some. The sample holds just over 15,000 clones; 70% to 90% are singletons and the top ten take over 0.65%. As regards this clone: Antigen unknown.

Documented time point: newly diagnosed, previously untreated cHL patient sample. Researchers used magnetic negative selection to pull out pure CD4+ T cells from thawed PBMCs. Comparator PBMCs were from newly diagnosed, untreated classical Hodgkin lymphoma. CDR1 is MNHEY, CDR2 SVGAGI, per germline. The V gene lost 5 bases and the J gene lost 0 bases, with 8 bases spanning the gap. The CDR3 covers 14 residues. Sequencing was done on a sample of CD4+ T cells from blood. This chain joins TRBV6-5 and TRBJ2-1; TRBD1 or TRBD2 may be the D gene (5 bases each). The source is a human donor with classical Hodgkin lymphoma. This chain's CDR3 is CASSAGSSYNEQFF. In DNA, the CDR3 is TGTGCCAGCAGTGCAGGGAGCTCCTACAATGAGCAGTTCTTC.